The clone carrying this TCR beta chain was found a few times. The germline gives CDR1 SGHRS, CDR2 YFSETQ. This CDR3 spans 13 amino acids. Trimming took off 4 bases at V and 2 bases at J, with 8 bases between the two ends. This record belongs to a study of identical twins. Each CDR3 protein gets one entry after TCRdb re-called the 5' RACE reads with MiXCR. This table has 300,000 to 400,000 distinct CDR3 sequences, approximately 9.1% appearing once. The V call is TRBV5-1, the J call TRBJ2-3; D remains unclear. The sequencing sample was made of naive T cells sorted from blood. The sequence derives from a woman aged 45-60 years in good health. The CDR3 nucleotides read TGCGCCAGCAGCCTTACAACCACAGATACGCAGTATTTT. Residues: CASSLTTTDTQYF.